This is a list of T cell receptor beta chains from one sample in a study of T-cell reconstitution after alpha-beta-depleted transplantation in children. Each CDR3 protein gets one entry after TCRdb re-called the PCR reads with MiXCR. The sample gives over 150,000 distinct CDR3 sequences, more than 14% of which show up once; about 13% is in the top ten. Sequenced here: PBMCs from the stem cell graft donor, sampled from the stem cell graft. Source of these receptors: a human donor who donated a stem cell graft to a child with acute lymphoblastic leukemia. The CDR3 runs from the conserved cysteine through the conserved F or W. Fields, in order: clone size, CDR3 length, J gene, V gene, D gene, CDR3 DNA, CDR3 protein. D genes are given only for firm matches. Size is stated for part of the rows, as once, few or many counts, or as a class when the clone is expanded.

clone_size: many; cdr3_length: 16; j_call: TRBJ1-2; v_call: TRBV12-3/TRBV12-4; d_call: NA; cdr3_nt: TGTGCCAGCAGTGCCCTCCTTTGGGGTACGAGCTATGGCTACACCTTC; cdr3_aa: CASSALLWGTSYGYTF
clone_size: few; cdr3_length: 21; j_call: TRBJ2-7; v_call: TRBV27; d_call: TRBD2; cdr3_nt: TGTGCCAGCAGTTTGAAGGGGCGAACGCGGGGGAGGTTGACCCTTTACTACGAGCAGTACTTC; cdr3_aa: CASSLKGRTRGRLTLYYEQYF
clone_size: many; cdr3_length: 14; j_call: TRBJ2-1; v_call: TRBV12-3/TRBV12-4; d_call: NA; cdr3_nt: TGTGCCAGCAGTTTAGGAGTGGGGAACAATGAGCAGTTCTTC; cdr3_aa: CASSLGVGNNEQFF
clone_size: many; cdr3_length: 17; j_call: TRBJ2-3; v_call: TRBV7-9; d_call: TRBD2; cdr3_nt: TGTGCCAGCAGCTCCCCCGAGCGGGAGGGCCGCACAGATACGCAGTATTTT; cdr3_aa: CASSSPEREGRTDTQYF
clone_size: many; cdr3_length: 17; j_call: TRBJ2-1; v_call: TRBV3-1; d_call: NA; cdr3_nt: TGTGCCAGCAGCCAAGGGACTACCCGACTAACCAACAATGAGCAGTTCTTC; cdr3_aa: CASSQGTTRLTNNEQFF
clone_size: few; cdr3_length: 16; j_call: TRBJ2-1; v_call: TRBV12-3/TRBV12-4; d_call: TRBD2; cdr3_nt: TGTGCCAGCAGTGGACTAGCGGGAGGTTTGAAAGATGAGCAGTTCTTC; cdr3_aa: CASSGLAGGLKDEQFF
clone_size: many; cdr3_length: 15; j_call: TRBJ2-1; v_call: TRBV20-1; d_call: NA; cdr3_nt: TGCAGTGCAATAGGTGGACAAATTATCTACAATGAGCAGTTCTTC; cdr3_aa: CSAIGGQIIYNEQFF
clone_size: many; cdr3_length: 18; j_call: TRBJ1-5; v_call: TRBV6-1; d_call: NA; cdr3_nt: TGTGCCAGCAGTGAAGCGCAGGAAGGCAGGGATAGCAATCAGCCCCAGCATTTT; cdr3_aa: CASSEAQEGRDSNQPQHF
clone_size: many; cdr3_length: 15; j_call: TRBJ2-7; v_call: TRBV7-8; d_call: NA; cdr3_nt: TGTGCTAGCAGCCTACAGCGATATAGCTCCTACGAGCAGTACTTC; cdr3_aa: CASSLQRYSSYEQYF
clone_size: many; cdr3_length: 14; j_call: TRBJ1-5; v_call: TRBV10-3; d_call: NA; cdr3_nt: TGTGCCATCAGTGACTTTGGAGGCAATCAGCCCCAGCATTTT; cdr3_aa: CAISDFGGNQPQHF
clone_size: many; cdr3_length: 11; j_call: TRBJ2-1; v_call: TRBV7-2; d_call: NA; cdr3_nt: TGTGCCAGCAGCAGAGACAATGAGCAGTTCTTC; cdr3_aa: CASSRDNEQFF
clone_size: many; cdr3_length: 15; j_call: TRBJ2-3; v_call: TRBV12-3/TRBV12-4; d_call: NA; cdr3_nt: TGTGCCAGCAGTTTTTCTCGAGTCAGCACAGATACGCAGTATTTT; cdr3_aa: CASSFSRVSTDTQYF
clone_size: many; cdr3_length: 15; j_call: TRBJ2-2; v_call: TRBV11-2; d_call: NA; cdr3_nt: TGTGCCAGCAGCTTATTCCAGGAAATAGCCGGGGAGCTGTTTTTT; cdr3_aa: CASSLFQEIAGELFF
clone_size: NA; cdr3_length: 14; j_call: TRBJ2-7; v_call: TRBV7-2; d_call: NA; cdr3_nt: TGTGCCAGCAGCTTAGCGGGAGCTGAATACGAGCAGTACTTC; cdr3_aa: CASSLAGAEYEQYF
clone_size: many; cdr3_length: 14; j_call: TRBJ2-7; v_call: TRBV20-1; d_call: NA; cdr3_nt: TGCAGTGCTCAGGGAGAAGGGTTCTCCTACGAGCAGTACTTC; cdr3_aa: CSAQGEGFSYEQYF
clone_size: many; cdr3_length: 15; j_call: TRBJ2-1; v_call: TRBV10-3; d_call: TRBD1; cdr3_nt: TGTGCCATCAGTGACGCAGGACAGGGGGCGAATGAGCAGTTCTTC; cdr3_aa: CAISDAGQGANEQFF
clone_size: many; cdr3_length: 15; j_call: TRBJ2-1; v_call: TRBV24-1; d_call: TRBD2; cdr3_nt: TGTGCCACCAGTGAGCCACGGCTAGCGGGAGGTGAGCAGTTCTTC; cdr3_aa: CATSEPRLAGGEQFF
clone_size: many; cdr3_length: 16; j_call: TRBJ2-1; v_call: TRBV5-1; d_call: TRBD2; cdr3_nt: TGCGCCAGCAGCTTGGTCCTAGCGGGAGGTCGGACTGAGCAGTTCTTC; cdr3_aa: CASSLVLAGGRTEQFF
clone_size: NA; cdr3_length: 14; j_call: TRBJ2-7; v_call: TRBV20-1; d_call: NA; cdr3_nt: TGCAGTGCCAGCCGGCAGATGAGCTCCTACGAGCAGTACTTC; cdr3_aa: CSASRQMSSYEQYF
clone_size: NA; cdr3_length: 15; j_call: TRBJ2-1; v_call: TRBV12-3/TRBV12-4; d_call: NA; cdr3_nt: TGTGCCAGCAGTCCTCGGACTGGAAGGGACAATGAGCAGTTCTTC; cdr3_aa: CASSPRTGRDNEQFF
clone_size: many; cdr3_length: 14; j_call: TRBJ2-7; v_call: TRBV7-2; d_call: NA; cdr3_nt: TGTGCCAGCAGCTTAGAACCGCTAGCAGGCGAGCAGTACTTC; cdr3_aa: CASSLEPLAGEQYF
clone_size: NA; cdr3_length: 13; j_call: TRBJ2-1; v_call: TRBV24-1; d_call: TRBD2; cdr3_nt: TGTGCCACCAGTGAGAGCGGGGGGAATGAGCAGTTCTTC; cdr3_aa: CATSESGGNEQFF
clone_size: many; cdr3_length: 15; j_call: TRBJ2-7; v_call: TRBV7-6; d_call: NA; cdr3_nt: TGTGCCAGCAGCTTAGGTTGGAGGGACGGGTCCGAGCAGTACTTC; cdr3_aa: CASSLGWRDGSEQYF
clone_size: few; cdr3_length: 12; j_call: TRBJ2-7; v_call: TRBV6-1; d_call: NA; cdr3_nt: TGTGCCAGCAGTGGGCCGAACTACGAGCAGTACTTC; cdr3_aa: CASSGPNYEQYF
clone_size: many; cdr3_length: 15; j_call: TRBJ2-3; v_call: TRBV7-8; d_call: NA; cdr3_nt: TGTGCCAGCAGCTTGGACCGGACTAGCACAGATACGCAGTATTTT; cdr3_aa: CASSLDRTSTDTQYF
clone_size: many; cdr3_length: 13; j_call: TRBJ2-1; v_call: TRBV7-9; d_call: TRBD2; cdr3_nt: TGTGCCAGCAGCTTAAATGGACTAGCGGCAAAATTCTTC; cdr3_aa: CASSLNGLAAKFF
clone_size: NA; cdr3_length: 14; j_call: TRBJ2-3; v_call: TRBV5-1; d_call: NA; cdr3_nt: TGCGCCAGCACCCCGGGGGTGAGCCCAGATACGCAGTATTTT; cdr3_aa: CASTPGVSPDTQYF
clone_size: NA; cdr3_length: 15; j_call: TRBJ1-3; v_call: TRBV6-5; d_call: NA; cdr3_nt: TGTGCCAGCAGTTACTCGGCAGGCACTGGAAACACCATATATTTT; cdr3_aa: CASSYSAGTGNTIYF
clone_size: many; cdr3_length: 13; j_call: TRBJ2-3; v_call: TRBV10-3; d_call: TRBD2; cdr3_nt: TGTGCCATCACCGGGGGGAGCACAGATACGCAGTATTTT; cdr3_aa: CAITGGSTDTQYF
clone_size: many; cdr3_length: 13; j_call: TRBJ1-2; v_call: TRBV12-3/TRBV12-4; d_call: TRBD1; cdr3_nt: TGTGCCAGCAGTTTCGGGACAGGAGGGGGCTACACCTTC; cdr3_aa: CASSFGTGGGYTF
clone_size: many; cdr3_length: 13; j_call: TRBJ2-7; v_call: TRBV20-1; d_call: NA; cdr3_nt: TGCAGTGCTTCAAAATTCAACTCCTACGAGCAGTACTTC; cdr3_aa: CSASKFNSYEQYF
clone_size: many; cdr3_length: 15; j_call: TRBJ2-7; v_call: TRBV11-2; d_call: NA; cdr3_nt: TGTGCCAGCAGCTTAGGGACCTCCGTTGGAATCGAGCAGTACTTC; cdr3_aa: CASSLGTSVGIEQYF
clone_size: many; cdr3_length: 16; j_call: TRBJ2-7; v_call: TRBV10-2; d_call: NA; cdr3_nt: TGCGCCAGCAGTGAGAGGGGAGCCGAGCGTAGCTACGAGCAGTACTTC; cdr3_aa: CASSERGAERSYEQYF
clone_size: NA; cdr3_length: 15; j_call: TRBJ1-1; v_call: TRBV20-1; d_call: TRBD1; cdr3_nt: TGCAGTGCTAGACGGACAGGGGCCATGAACACTGAAGCTTTCTTT; cdr3_aa: CSARRTGAMNTEAFF
clone_size: many; cdr3_length: 13; j_call: TRBJ1-1; v_call: TRBV5-1; d_call: NA; cdr3_nt: TGCGCCAGCAGCGATACGAACAGGTGGGAAGCTTTCTTT; cdr3_aa: CASSDTNRWEAFF
clone_size: few; cdr3_length: 16; j_call: TRBJ2-5; v_call: TRBV29-1; d_call: NA; cdr3_nt: TGCAGCGTTGAAGGCGAACGAGGGGGAGTCACAGAGACCCAGTACTTC; cdr3_aa: CSVEGERGGVTETQYF
clone_size: once; cdr3_length: 14; j_call: TRBJ2-3; v_call: TRBV29-1; d_call: NA; cdr3_nt: TGCAGCGTTGAAGACGGTTTTCTCCCAGATATGCAGTATTTT; cdr3_aa: CSVEDGFLPDMQYF
clone_size: many; cdr3_length: 15; j_call: TRBJ2-1; v_call: TRBV29-1; d_call: TRBD2; cdr3_nt: TGCAGCGTTCTATCTCGACTAGCGGCGAGCGGTGAGCAGTTCTTC; cdr3_aa: CSVLSRLAASGEQFF
clone_size: many; cdr3_length: 15; j_call: TRBJ2-7; v_call: TRBV10-3; d_call: NA; cdr3_nt: TGTGCCATCAGTGAATTTTATGGCGGGGGCGGCGAGCAGTACTTC; cdr3_aa: CAISEFYGGGGEQYF
clone_size: many; cdr3_length: 14; j_call: TRBJ1-2; v_call: TRBV29-1; d_call: TRBD1; cdr3_nt: TGCAGCGTTGAAGATCGGGACAGGGAGTATGGCTACACCTTC; cdr3_aa: CSVEDRDREYGYTF
clone_size: few; cdr3_length: 14; j_call: TRBJ2-7; v_call: TRBV20-1; d_call: TRBD2; cdr3_nt: TGCAGTGCTAGATATAGCGGGGTTGCCTACGAGCAGTACTTC; cdr3_aa: CSARYSGVAYEQYF
clone_size: NA; cdr3_length: 15; j_call: TRBJ1-5; v_call: TRBV3-1; d_call: NA; cdr3_nt: TGTGCCAGCAGCCAGGGGTTGGGGGAGAATCAGCCCCAGCATTTT; cdr3_aa: CASSQGLGENQPQHF
clone_size: many; cdr3_length: 13; j_call: TRBJ2-7; v_call: TRBV7-9; d_call: TRBD1; cdr3_nt: TGTGCCTCGCTGGGGGACAGCTCCTACGAGCAGTACTTC; cdr3_aa: CASLGDSSYEQYF
clone_size: many; cdr3_length: 15; j_call: TRBJ2-3; v_call: TRBV6-1; d_call: TRBD2; cdr3_nt: TGTGCCAGCAGTGCACTAGCGGGAGACACAGATACGCAGTATTTT; cdr3_aa: CASSALAGDTDTQYF
clone_size: few; cdr3_length: 11; j_call: TRBJ1-2; v_call: TRBV29-1; d_call: NA; cdr3_nt: TGCAGCGGGGGCGAAAACTCCGGCTACACCTTC; cdr3_aa: CSGGENSGYTF
clone_size: many; cdr3_length: 14; j_call: TRBJ2-7; v_call: TRBV5-1; d_call: TRBD1; cdr3_nt: TGCGCCAGCAGCTTGGCTGGGACAGGGCTCGAGCAGTACTTC; cdr3_aa: CASSLAGTGLEQYF
clone_size: many; cdr3_length: 18; j_call: TRBJ2-1; v_call: TRBV11-2; d_call: NA; cdr3_nt: TGTGCCAGCAGCTTAGATATAGTCCTGGAGGGGAATTACAATGAGCAGTTCTTC; cdr3_aa: CASSLDIVLEGNYNEQFF
clone_size: many; cdr3_length: 13; j_call: TRBJ1-1; v_call: TRBV12-3/TRBV12-4; d_call: NA; cdr3_nt: TGTGCCAGCAGTTTTGGACAGACCACTGAAGCTTTCTTT; cdr3_aa: CASSFGQTTEAFF
clone_size: NA; cdr3_length: 14; j_call: TRBJ2-4; v_call: TRBV7-9; d_call: NA; cdr3_nt: TGTGCCAGCAGCGCGACCAGGGGTTCAAACATTCAGTACTTC; cdr3_aa: CASSATRGSNIQYF
clone_size: many; cdr3_length: 14; j_call: TRBJ1-4; v_call: TRBV5-5; d_call: TRBD1; cdr3_nt: TGTGCCAGCAGCTCCGGGACAGGGGTAGGAAAACTGTTTTTT; cdr3_aa: CASSSGTGVGKLFF
clone_size: many; cdr3_length: 14; j_call: TRBJ2-4; v_call: TRBV7-9; d_call: TRBD2; cdr3_nt: TGTGCCAGCAGCCATGGACTAGCGGAGGACATTCAGTACTTC; cdr3_aa: CASSHGLAEDIQYF
clone_size: few; cdr3_length: 14; j_call: TRBJ2-7; v_call: TRBV7-9; d_call: NA; cdr3_nt: TGTGCCAGCAGCTTAACCAGGGGATCCTACGAGCAGTACTTC; cdr3_aa: CASSLTRGSYEQYF